Shown below are 30 T cell receptor beta chains from a single sample sequenced in a study of blood T cells in healthy people across ages. Then a second PCR, running about 6 to 12 cycles, was carried out with a sample-barcoded 5' primer and a J-beta primer mix. TCRdb independently ran MiXCR on the 5' RACE reads; one entry per CDR3 protein. The table includes about 2 million distinct CDR3 sequences, around 50% detected once. Input material: blood. The receptors derive from a woman aged 40-49 years in good health.

The chain couples TRBV6-6 to TRBJ2-1; D gene ambiguous. The ends were cut back, 2 bases at V and 10 bases at J, with 9 bases in the middle. CDR1 and CDR2 from the germline V gene are MNHNY and SVGAGI (reference sequence). There are 12 residues in the CDR3. The CDR3 DNA reads TGTGCCAGCAGTTACCCCAGAAAAGAGCAGTTCTTC. It specifies CASSYPRKEQFF.

This CDR3 is CATSDLGEDPDTQYF. The DNA for the CDR3 is TGTGCCACCAGTGATCTAGGTGAGGACCCAGATACGCAGTATTTT. The chain has TRBV24-1 and TRBJ2-3, with D unclear. Trimming removed 3 bases from V and 4 bases from J, with 13 bases in between. Germline values: CDR1 KGHDR, CDR2 SFDVKD. This CDR3 contains 15 residues.

This clonotype was seen only a few times. CDR3 nucleotides: TGTGCCACCAGCAGAGGAGGGAACAGGGCCCAAGAGACCCAGTACTTC. Translating gives CATSRGGNRAQETQYF. The chain recombines TRBV15 with TRBJ2-5, with a tentative D call TRBD1 (6 bases). The CDR3 has 16 residues. V lost 1 base to trimming and J lost 1 base, with 13 bases between them. CDR1 LNHNV and CDR2 YYDKDF come from the germline V gene (reference sequence).

V is TRBV20-1 and J is TRBJ2-4; maybe TRBD1 (6 bases). The J call may be in error: the DNA end matches TRBJ2-7 better. CDR1 DFQATT and CDR2 SNEGSKA come from the germline V gene (reference sequence). CDR3 length equals 14 residues. The CDR3, as DNA: TGCAGTGCTAGAGACATTCAGGGGCGATACGAGCAGTACTTC. Its translation is CSARDIQGRYEQYF.

The chain recombines TRBV5-1 with TRBJ1-2; D is unresolved. There are 14 residues in the CDR3. V shed 7 bases and J shed 4 bases, with 17 bases lying between them. In germline, CDR1 is SGHRS, CDR2 YFSETQ. This chain's CDR3 is CASCRGEASYGYTF. Here the CDR3 DNA reads TGCGCCAGCTGCCGTGGCGAGGCTTCCTATGGCTACACCTTC.

V and J are TRBV6-6 and TRBJ2-3; 8 bases map to TRBD2. J was trimmed by 2 bases and V by 5 bases; bases with no gene match: 9. The CDR3 has 16 residues. Per the germline V gene, CDR1 is MNHNY and CDR2 is SVGAGI (reference sequence). CDR3 DNA sequence: TGTGCCAGCAGTGCTACCCGGGGGGGCCCCACAGATACGCAGTATTTT. The encoded protein is CASSATRGGPTDTQYF.

The rearrangement links TRBV6-6 to TRBJ1-4, with 7 bases identical to TRBD1. Looked up from germline, CDR1 is MNHNY and CDR2 is SVGAGI (reference sequence). The CDR3 runs to 13 residues. CDR3 sequence reads: CASQGGGNEKLFF. DNA of the CDR3: TGTGCTTCCCAGGGGGGTGGGAATGAAAAACTGTTTTTT.

This chain uses TRBV7-2 with TRBJ1-2; TRBD1 matches 12 bases. The germline gives CDR1 SGHTA, CDR2 FQGNSA. The CDR3 contains 15 residues. V gave up 3 bases and J gave up 8 bases; unmatched junction bases: 7. CDR3 DNA sequence: TGTGCCAGCAGCTTCGACGGGACAGGGGGCGAGGGCTACACCTTC. Translated, it gives CASSFDGTGGEGYTF.

The chain has TRBV5-1 and TRBJ2-1, with 7 bases matching TRBD1. CDR3 length: 15 amino acids. J was trimmed by 0 bases and V by 3 bases; bases with no gene match: 3. The germline V gene encodes CDR1 SGHRS and CDR2 YFSETQ. In nucleotides, the CDR3 is TGCGCCAGCAGCTACAGGGGTATCTCCTACAATGAGCAGTTCTTC. It yields the protein CASSYRGISYNEQFF.

The chain combines TRBV20-1 with TRBJ2-3, with a weak D call TRBD2 (6 bases). CDR1 DFQATT and CDR2 SNEGSKA come from the germline V gene (reference sequence). Trimming pared 3 bases from V and 12 bases from J, leaving 22 bases between. The CDR3 is 14 amino acids. The CDR3 loop reads CSARARGSPERQYF. The CDR3 region has the DNA TGCAGTGCTAGGGCTCGGGGGTCCCCGGAACGACAGTATTTT.

The rearrangement links TRBV7-8 to TRBJ1-1; TRBD1 aligns across 8 bases. V was clipped by 1 base and J by 5 bases; unmatched bases: 9. The CDR3 runs to 16 residues. Germline CDR1 SGHVS, CDR2 FQNEAQ. Written as DNA, the CDR3 is TGTGCCAGCAGCTTAGTTCAGGGGGCGCTGACGACTGAAGCTTTCTTT. It translates to CASSLVQGALTTEAFF.

The chain carries TRBV4-1 and TRBJ1-5; 8 bases align to TRBD1. CDR3 length equals 18 residues. Germline-derived CDR1 and CDR2 are MGHRA and YSYEKL. With V trimmed by 0 bases and J by 3 bases, 10 bases remained unmatched. CDR3 amino acids: CASSQDRVQGAFNQPQHF. CDR3 in DNA: TGCGCCAGCAGCCAAGATCGAGTCCAGGGGGCTTTCAATCAGCCCCAGCATTTT.

V gene TRBV27 combines with J gene TRBJ2-1, with unresolved D. The J call is doubtful: the DNA matches TRBJ2-7 better. The germline V gene encodes CDR1 MNHEY and CDR2 SMNVEV (reference sequence). The CDR3 consists of 14 residues. CDR3 sequence reads: CASRPSGPDNEQYF. In nucleotides, the CDR3 is TGTGCCAGCAGGCCTAGTGGGCCAGACAATGAGCAGTACTTC.

This chain connects TRBV29-1 to TRBJ2-2, with 9 bases fitting TRBD1. Trimming took 5 bases from V and 7 from J; bases not matched to a gene: 5. The germline gives CDR1 SQVTM, CDR2 ANQGSEA. The CDR3 runs 13 residues. DNA for the CDR3: TGCAGCGTTCGGGACAGGGTGAACGGGGAGCTGTTTTTT. It is translated as CSVRDRVNGELFF.

This clonotype was seen a few times. This CDR3 reads CASSSQGTTYGYTF. The CDR3 coding sequence is TGTGCCAGCAGCTCGCAGGGGACAACCTATGGCTACACCTTC. The J gene is TRBJ1-2, the V gene TRBV5-6; D perhaps matches TRBD1 (6 bases). V lost 3 bases and J 4 bases, leaving 13 bases between the germline ends. The germline gives CDR1 SGHDT, CDR2 YYEEEE. The CDR3 runs 14 residues.

This clonotype came up a few times. The chain recombines TRBV5-1 with TRBJ1-2; the D gene is possibly TRBD1 (5 bases). Looked up from germline, CDR1 is SGHRS and CDR2 is YFSETQ. The CDR3 has 12 residues. Trimming removed 7 bases from V and 4 bases from J, with 11 bases in between. CDR3 DNA: TGCGCCAGCCGGGACGGTGCCTATGGCTACACCTTC. This sequence encodes CASRDGAYGYTF.

This clonotype appeared a few times. The chain is built from TRBV28 and TRBJ2-5; D may be TRBD1 (6 bases). Judging by the DNA end, TRBJ2-7 fits better; the J call may be wrong. The CDR3 loop spans 14 amino acids. Germline assignment: CDR1 MDHEN and CDR2 SYDVKM. The CDR3 DNA reads as TGTGCCAGCACACCCGACAGGTCTGGATCCGAGCAGTACTTC. Translation gives CASTPDRSGSEQYF.

The chain's CDR3 is CASSFNSGGVGYNEQFF. CDR3 sequence (DNA): TGTGCCAGCAGCTTTAATTCCGGCGGGGTCGGTTACAATGAGCAGTTCTTC. The genes are TRBV7-2 and TRBJ2-1, with a weak D call TRBD2 (6 bases). This CDR3 region has 17 residues. Trimming removed 3 bases at V and 4 bases at J, with 19 bases between. Germline V gene data show CDR1 as SGHTA and CDR2 as FQGNSA.

The rearrangement uses TRBV29-1 and TRBJ1-2, with TRBD1 identical over 8 bases. V shed 3 bases and J 2 bases; nucleotides not matched to a gene: 8. The CDR3 extends over 15 amino acids. Germline V gene lookup returns CDR1 SQVTM and CDR2 ANQGSEA. The DNA of the CDR3 is TGCAGCGTTGATTCCCGGACAGGGATAAACTATGGCTACACCTTC. Translated, it gives CSVDSRTGINYGYTF.

V gene TRBV7-9 combines with J gene TRBJ2-7; D perhaps matches TRBD2 (5 bases). The germline V gene has CDR1 SEHNR and CDR2 FQNEAQ (reference sequence). Trimming removed 6 bases at V and 0 bases at J, with 18 bases between. This CDR3 spans 16 amino acids. CDR3 coding DNA: TGTGCCAGCAGTCCCATGCCACGTCGGGACTCCTACGAGCAGTACTTC. Protein: CASSPMPRRDSYEQYF.

This clonotype was seen a handful of times. The chain couples TRBV18 to TRBJ1-2, with D unclear. Germline loops: CDR1 KGHSH, CDR2 LQKENI. V was clipped by 0 bases and J by 5 bases, with 16 bases between them. The CDR3 covers 16 residues. DNA of the CDR3: TGTGCCAGCTCACCACCACGGGTTCAGCCCGGATATGGCTACACCTTC. Translated: CASSPPRVQPGYGYTF.

This clonotype showed up just a few times. The chain carries TRBV27 and TRBJ2-5; TRBD1 matches 8 bases. The DNA matches TRBJ2-7 better at its end, which makes the J call doubtful. This CDR3 is built from 15 residues. Looked up from germline, CDR1 is MNHEY and CDR2 is SMNVEV (reference sequence). The CDR3 region has the DNA TGTGCCAGCAGTCCCCAGACAGGGGTAGACCTCGAGCAGTACTTC. Its protein product is CASSPQTGVDLEQYF.

V usage is TRBV20-1 and J usage is TRBJ2-4; TRBD1 aligns across 9 bases. The J call is doubtful: the DNA matches TRBJ2-7 better. The length of the CDR3 is 14 residues. The germline V gene encodes CDR1 DFQATT and CDR2 SNEGSKA (reference sequence). This CDR3 is CSARSPGQGYEQYF. CDR3 DNA: TGCAGTGCTAGGTCCCCGGGACAGGGCTACGAGCAGTACTTC.

This clonotype turned up a few times. One end of the junction fails to match germline, which may point to a read error. The rearrangement joins TRBV5-1 to TRBJ2-7, with D uncertain. The germline V gene has CDR1 SGHRS and CDR2 YFSETQ. CDR3 length: 14 amino acids. The CDR3 nucleotides are TGTGCCAGCAGCTTGGTTCCTGGCCCCTACGAGCAGTACTTC. Translation gives CASSLVPGPYEQYF.

The chain has TRBV9 and TRBJ2-3; D perhaps matches TRBD1 (5 bases). V was trimmed by 3 bases and J by 6 bases, leaving 14 bases between them. Germline CDR1 is SGDLS and CDR2 is YYNGEE. There are 14 residues in the CDR3. This CDR3 is CASSEQGDDDTQYF. CDR3 bases: TGTGCCAGCAGCGAACAAGGGGATGATGATACGCAGTATTTT.

This clonotype was detected only a few times. This chain links TRBV28 with TRBJ1-2; D is unclear. The CDR3 contains 13 residues. With 5 bases removed from V and 5 bases from J, the gap between germline ends came to 12 bases. Germline V gene lookup returns CDR1 MDHEN and CDR2 SYDVKM. The CDR3 is CASSSGMQYGYTF. The CDR3 nucleotides are TGTGCCAGCAGTAGTGGGATGCAGTATGGCTACACCTTC.

This clonotype was counted only a few times. The chain employs TRBV7-2 and TRBJ2-7; D may match TRBD1 or TRBD2 (5 bases each). The CDR3 is made up of 15 amino acids. Germline V CDR1 and CDR2: SGHTA, FQGNSA. V was cut by 6 bases and J by 0 bases, with 15 bases left in between. The CDR3 reads CASSLGATGSYEQYF. DNA for the CDR3: TGTGCCAGCAGTCTCGGGGCGACGGGCTCCTACGAGCAGTACTTC.

This clonotype showed up just a few times. The rearrangement joins TRBV2 to TRBJ2-5; possible D gene TRBD2, 6 bases. V gave up 7 bases and J gave up 4 bases, with 13 bases separating them. CDR1 SNHLY and CDR2 FYNNEI come from the germline V gene. The length of the CDR3 is 13 residues. CDR3 DNA: TGTGCCAGCATGGGGGGTGCAGTAGAGACCCAGTACTTC. Protein sequence: CASMGGAVETQYF.

J is TRBJ1-1 and V is TRBV7-9; TRBD1 matches at 7 bases. CDR1 and CDR2 (germline): SEHNR, FQNEAQ (reference sequence). Trimming removed 5 bases from V and 6 bases from J; junction bases left unmatched: 9. The CDR3 is 14 residues long. CDR3 loop: CASSTGQVEAEAFF. The CDR3 nucleotides read TGTGCCAGCAGCACCGGACAGGTAGAGGCTGAAGCTTTCTTT.

This clonotype was counted between two and nine times. The CDR3 DNA reads TGTGCCAGCAGCTTCTCTCACCCATCCGATGAGCAGTTCTTC. As protein: CASSFSHPSDEQFF. The chain uses TRBV7-2 and TRBJ2-1; D call uncertain. Germline-derived CDR1 and CDR2 are SGHTA and FQGNSA. With 3 bases removed from V and 8 bases from J, the gap between germline ends came to 14 bases. The CDR3 spans 14 residues.